The present T cell receptor beta chain was sequenced within a study of human T cells and chemical hapten exposure. The study, taken as a whole, reports: Among TCRs, those above 1 in 1000 frequency were unaffected by DPC sensitization.

During construction of the library, unique molecular identifiers were attached to individual cDNA molecules for quantitative, reproducible TCR counting. TCRdb reprocessed the RACE reads via MiXCR and lists one record per CDR3 protein. This table has about 99,000 distinct CDR3 sequences, 9.5% to 15% appearing once. V dropped 4 bases and J dropped 0; count of bases not matched to a gene: 11. The germline V gene encodes CDR1 SQVTM and CDR2 ANQGSEA. The CDR3 has 19 residues. Time point of the sample: patch test 1, 2 weeks after DPC sensitization. Treatment defined: therapeutic diphenylcyclopropenone sensitization with weekly scalp DPC. Many counts were recorded for this clonotype. Its cognate antigen is unknown.

The TCR sequence derives from a woman between 40 and 50 years old with alopecia areata. Some clones in this sample may be carry-over from other donors' samples. V usage is TRBV29-1 and J usage is TRBJ2-6; 11 bases map to TRBD1. The sample was whole blood, taken in connection with sensitization to the hapten diphenylcyclopropenone (DPC). The CDR3 loop is CSVAGDRGAISSGANVLTF. The CDR3 DNA sequence: TGCAGCGTTGCAGGGGACAGGGGGGCGATCTCCTCTGGGGCCAACGTCCTGACTTTC.